This TCR beta chain comes out of a study of T cells in Graves' hyperthyroidism and ophthalmopathy. There are many counts of this clonotype. There were TCR beta CDR3 regions amplified from RNA transcripts. During a first-round RT-PCR of the TCR CDR3, the HTBI primer set was used. TCRdb analysed the multiplex PCR reads with MiXCR anew, one entry per CDR3 protein. The data contain about 280,000 distinct CDR3 sequences, 20% to 30% of them singletons. Germline V gene data show CDR1 as DFQATT and CDR2 as SNEGSKA (reference sequence). V was trimmed by 0 bases and J by 0 bases, leaving 15 bases between them. The CDR3 loop spans 16 amino acids. Together with thyroid ultrasound, orbital computed tomography, serum thyroxine and TRAb, clinical symptoms were used for diagnoses. PBMCs were derived from around 10 ml fresh peripheral blood.

The source of this sequence is a man in his forties with Graves' hyperthyroidism that later progressed to Graves' ophthalmopathy. The rearrangement joins TRBV20-1 to TRBJ2-7, with a weak D call TRBD2 (6 bases). The sample comprised blood. The DNA for the CDR3 is TGCAGTGCTAGAGATCTTTTGAAGGACTACTCCTACGAGCAGTACTTC. This sequence encodes CSARDLLKDYSYEQYF.